This T cell receptor beta chain was profiled in a study of cytotoxic CD8 clonotypes in ibrutinib-treated CLL. V shed 0 bases and J shed 3 bases, with 20 bases lying between them. Germline CDR1 is LGHNA and CDR2 is YNFKEQ. The CDR3 spans 19 residues. Libraries were prepared by immunoSEQ multiplex PCR; TCRdb keeps only in-frame clonotypes and omits some of them. The sample yields 150,000 or so clones, 70% to 90% seen once. The V and J genes are TRBV4-2 and TRBJ2-2; possibly TRBD1 for D (5 bases). The sequencing here drew on PBMCs, taken at disease progression, from a patient treated with ibrutinib. This TCR derives from a human donor with chronic lymphocytic leukemia. CDR3 loop: CASSQESALDRRDTGELFF. The CDR3 DNA sequence: TGTGCCAGCAGCCAAGAAAGCGCGTTGGATCGCAGGGACACCGGGGAGCTGTTTTTT.